Following are 8 T cell receptor beta chains from one sample sequenced in a study of regulatory T cells in long-lasting Graves disease. Arm-PCR of CDR3 regions with iRepertoire HTBI primers generated TCR beta libraries. Using its own MiXCR run on the multiplex PCR reads, TCRdb lists one record per CDR3 protein. The sample includes hundreds of thousands of distinct CDR3 sequences, about 20% of them seen just once. Time point denoted: persistent/refractory GD, antithyroid drugs over 5 years with positive TRAb. PBMC-derived RNA was used for the TCR library. Sequencing was performed on peripheral blood mononuclear cells (PBMCs), taken when the disease was refractory, from a patient treated with antithyroid drugs. The receptors come from a female donor with Graves disease.

This clonotype was observed a handful of times. This chain uses TRBV6-1 with TRBJ2-2, with D perhaps being TRBD1 or TRBD2 (5 bases each). CDR3 length: 15 residues. The V gene's germline CDR1 is MNHNS and CDR2 SASEGT. The V gene lost 6 bases and the J gene lost 4 bases, with 15 bases spanning the gap. The CDR3 sequence is CASSRFRDGTGELFF. CDR3 coding DNA: TGTGCCAGCAGCCGCTTTCGGGACGGCACCGGGGAGCTGTTTTTT.

This clonotype was detected a few times. V usage is TRBV3-1 and J usage is TRBJ2-5; TRBD2 matches 10 bases. The CDR3 covers 16 residues. V lost 7 bases and J lost 3; bases outside the gene matches: 11. CDR1 is LGHDT, CDR2 YNNKEL, per germline (reference sequence). The CDR3 is CASKESQRGGKETQYF. In nucleotides, the CDR3 is TGTGCCAGCAAGGAGAGCCAGCGGGGGGGCAAAGAGACCCAGTACTTC.

Only a few counts were recorded for this clonotype. J is TRBJ2-5 and V is TRBV24-1; TRBD1 matches at 10 bases. The V gene's germline CDR1 is KGHDR and CDR2 SFDVKD. There are 15 residues in the CDR3. Losses at the gene ends were 3 bases for V and 5 bases for J; bases not matched to a gene: 5. As DNA, the CDR3 is TGTGCCACCAGTGATCGGACAGGGGGGAGTGAGACCCAGTACTTC. This translates into CATSDRTGGSETQYF.

The chain carries TRBV7-9 and TRBJ2-7; possible D gene TRBD1, 5 bases. Germline CDR1 SEHNR, CDR2 FQNEAQ (reference sequence). Between the trimmed V and J ends, which lost 5 bases and 2 bases, there was a span of 10 bases. The CDR3 is made up of 13 amino acids. CDR3 sequence reads: CASSKTVPYEQYF. DNA for the CDR3: TGTGCCAGCAGCAAGACAGTCCCCTACGAGCAGTACTTC.

This clonotype came up a few times. This chain connects TRBV7-2 to TRBJ1-4; no reliable D call. The CDR3 length is 14 residues. The V end lost 5 bases, the J end lost 8 bases, and 15 bases lay between the germline ends. Looked up from germline, CDR1 is SGHTA and CDR2 is FQGNSA. The CDR3 DNA sequence: TGTGCCAGCAGCCTGGTTCAGCTCCCGGAAAAACTGTTTTTT. Translating it yields CASSLVQLPEKLFF.

Comments on this clonotype: It may be a read error: a sequence one base away is much more abundant. The J gene is TRBJ2-4, the V gene TRBV10-3; maybe TRBD1 (6 bases). Germline V gene data show CDR1 as ENHRY and CDR2 as SYGVKD. The CDR3 has 14 residues. Between the trimmed V and J ends, which lost 5 bases and 8 bases, there was a span of 16 bases. Here the CDR3 reads CAISSRDTRDIQYF. DNA of the CDR3: TGTGCCATCAGTTCCCGGGACACCAGGGACATTCAGTACTTC.

The chain joins TRBV19 to TRBJ1-6; 9 positions match TRBD1. J gave up 9 bases and V 4 bases, and 13 bases lay outside the gene matches. The CDR3 has 17 residues. Germline V gives CDR1 LNHDA, CDR2 SQIVND (reference sequence). CDR3 nucleotide sequence: TGTGCCAGTAGTACCCAGACCGGGACAGGGTTGGGTTCACCCCTCCACTTT. This gives the protein CASSTQTGTGLGSPLHF. Full variable domain (rest looked up from reference TRBV19 and TRBJ1-6): DGGITQSPKYLFRKEGQNVTLSCEQNLNHDAMYWYRQDPGQGLRLIYYSQIVNDFQKGDIAEGYSVSREKKESFPLTVTSAQKNPTAFYLCASSTQTGTGLGSPLHFGNGTRLTVT.

This chain uses TRBV7-8 with TRBJ2-7, with D possibly being TRBD1 or TRBD2 (5 bases each). Germline-derived CDR1 and CDR2 are SGHVS and FQNEAQ. Trimming removed 6 bases at V and 0 bases at J, with 15 bases between. This CDR3 comprises 15 residues. CDR3 bases: TGTGCCAGCAGTTACCGGGACGGATTCTCCTACGAGCAGTACTTC. It encodes CASSYRDGFSYEQYF.